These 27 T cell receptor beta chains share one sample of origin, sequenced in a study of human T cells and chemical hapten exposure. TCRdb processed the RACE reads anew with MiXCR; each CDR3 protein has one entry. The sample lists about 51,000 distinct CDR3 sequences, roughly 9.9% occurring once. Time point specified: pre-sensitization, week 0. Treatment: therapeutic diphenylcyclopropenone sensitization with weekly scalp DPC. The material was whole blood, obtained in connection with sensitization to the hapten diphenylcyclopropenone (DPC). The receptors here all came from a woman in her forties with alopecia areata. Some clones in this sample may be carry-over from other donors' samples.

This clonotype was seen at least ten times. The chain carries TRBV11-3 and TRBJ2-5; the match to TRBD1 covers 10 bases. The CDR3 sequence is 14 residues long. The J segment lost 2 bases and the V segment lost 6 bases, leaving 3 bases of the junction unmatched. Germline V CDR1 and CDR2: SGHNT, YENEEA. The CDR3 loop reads CASSMGQGQETQYF. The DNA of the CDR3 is TGTGCCAGCAGTATGGGACAGGGGCAAGAGACCCAGTACTTC. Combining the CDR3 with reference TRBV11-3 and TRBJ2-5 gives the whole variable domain EAGVVQSPRYKIIEKKQPVAFWCNPISGHNTLYWYLQNLGQGPELLIRYENEEAVDDSQLPKDRFSAERLKGVDSTLKIQPAELGDSAVYLCASSMGQGQETQYFGPGTRLLVL.

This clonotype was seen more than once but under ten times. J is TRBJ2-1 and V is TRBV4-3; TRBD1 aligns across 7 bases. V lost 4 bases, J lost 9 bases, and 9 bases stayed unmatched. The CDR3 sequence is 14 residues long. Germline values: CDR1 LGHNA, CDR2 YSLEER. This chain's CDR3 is CASSRLSPGGEQFF. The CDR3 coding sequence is TGCGCCAGCAGCCGATTAAGCCCAGGGGGTGAGCAGTTCTTC.

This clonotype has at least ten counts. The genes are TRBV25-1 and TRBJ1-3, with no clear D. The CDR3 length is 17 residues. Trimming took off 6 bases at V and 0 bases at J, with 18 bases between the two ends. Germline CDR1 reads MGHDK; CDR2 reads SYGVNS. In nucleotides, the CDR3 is TGTGCCAGCAGCGATACTCTGGGCGGTTCCTCTGGAAACACCATATATTTT. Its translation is CASSDTLGGSSGNTIYF. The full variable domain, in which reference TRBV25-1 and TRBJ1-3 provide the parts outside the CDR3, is EADIYQTPRYLVIGTGKKITLECSQTMGHDKMYWYQQDPGMELHLIHYSYGVNSTEKGDLSSESTVSRIRTEHFPLTLESARPSHTSQYLCASSDTLGGSSGNTIYFGEGSWLTVV.

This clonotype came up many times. As DNA, the CDR3 is TGTGCCAGCTCGGCCTGGACTAGCGGGTACAATGAGCAGTTCTTC. Protein sequence: CASSAWTSGYNEQFF. The chain recombines TRBV5-4 with TRBJ2-1, with 11 bases fitting TRBD2. The CDR3 runs 15 residues. The ends lost 7 bases at V and 4 bases at J; junction bases unmatched: 7. Germline values: CDR1 SGHNT, CDR2 YYREEE (reference sequence).

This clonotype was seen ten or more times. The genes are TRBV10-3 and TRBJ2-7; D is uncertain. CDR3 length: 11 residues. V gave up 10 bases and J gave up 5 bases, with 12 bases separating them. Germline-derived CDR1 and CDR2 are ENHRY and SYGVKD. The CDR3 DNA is TGTGCCACCCTCCGCGATCACGAGCAGTACTTC. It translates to CATLRDHEQYF.

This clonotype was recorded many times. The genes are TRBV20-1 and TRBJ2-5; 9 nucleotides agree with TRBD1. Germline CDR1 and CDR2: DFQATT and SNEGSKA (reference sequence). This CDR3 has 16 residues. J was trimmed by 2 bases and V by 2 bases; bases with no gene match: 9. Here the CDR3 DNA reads TGCAGTGCTAGACGGTTACAGGGGGCTGAACAAGAGACCCAGTACTTC. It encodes CSARRLQGAEQETQYF.

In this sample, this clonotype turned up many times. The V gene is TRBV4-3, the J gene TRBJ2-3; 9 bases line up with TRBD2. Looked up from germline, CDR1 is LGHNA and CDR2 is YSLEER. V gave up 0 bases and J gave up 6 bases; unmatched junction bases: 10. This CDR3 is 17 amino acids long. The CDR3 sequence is CASSQEASGVPRDTQYF. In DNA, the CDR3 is TGCGCCAGCAGCCAAGAGGCTAGCGGGGTCCCGAGGGATACGCAGTATTTT.

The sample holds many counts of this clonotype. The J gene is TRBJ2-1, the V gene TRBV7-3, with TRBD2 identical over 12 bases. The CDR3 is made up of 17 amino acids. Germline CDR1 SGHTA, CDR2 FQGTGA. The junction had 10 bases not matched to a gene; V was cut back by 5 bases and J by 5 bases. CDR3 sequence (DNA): TGTGCCAGCAGCCCACTAGGACTAGCGGGGAGAAACAATGAGCAGTTCTTC. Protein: CASSPLGLAGRNNEQFF.

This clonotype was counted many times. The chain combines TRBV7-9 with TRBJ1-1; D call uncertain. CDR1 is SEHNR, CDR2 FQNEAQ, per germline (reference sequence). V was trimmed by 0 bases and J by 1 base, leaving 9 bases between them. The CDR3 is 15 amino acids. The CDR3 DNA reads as TGTGCCAGCAGCTTAGCATCGGGTACGAACACTGAAGCTTTCTTT. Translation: CASSLASGTNTEAFF.

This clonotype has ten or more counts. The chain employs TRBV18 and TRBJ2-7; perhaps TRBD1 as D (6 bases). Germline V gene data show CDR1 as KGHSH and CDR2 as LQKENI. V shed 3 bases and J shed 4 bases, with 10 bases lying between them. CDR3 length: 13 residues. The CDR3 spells CASSPRQEYEQYF. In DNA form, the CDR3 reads TGTGCCAGCTCACCCCGACAGGAGTACGAGCAGTACTTC.

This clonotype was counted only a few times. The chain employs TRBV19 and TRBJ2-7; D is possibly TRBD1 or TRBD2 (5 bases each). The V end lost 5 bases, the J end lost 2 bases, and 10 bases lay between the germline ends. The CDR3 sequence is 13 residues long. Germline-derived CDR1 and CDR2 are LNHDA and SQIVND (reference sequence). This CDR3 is CASSYGATYEQYF. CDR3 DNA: TGTGCCAGTAGTTACGGGGCAACCTACGAGCAGTACTTC.

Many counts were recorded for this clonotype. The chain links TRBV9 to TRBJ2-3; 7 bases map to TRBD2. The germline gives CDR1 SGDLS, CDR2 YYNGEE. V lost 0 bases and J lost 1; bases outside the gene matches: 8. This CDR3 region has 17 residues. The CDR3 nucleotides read TGTGCCAGCAGCGTAGTATCCGGCGGGAGTGGCACAGATACGCAGTATTTT. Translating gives CASSVVSGGSGTDTQYF.

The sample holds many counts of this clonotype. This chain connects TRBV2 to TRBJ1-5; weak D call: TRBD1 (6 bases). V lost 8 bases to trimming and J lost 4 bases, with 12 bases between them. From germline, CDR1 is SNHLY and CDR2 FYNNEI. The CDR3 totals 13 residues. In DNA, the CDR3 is TGTGCCAGCGATCCACAGGGAAATCAGCCCCAGCATTTT. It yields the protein CASDPQGNQPQHF.

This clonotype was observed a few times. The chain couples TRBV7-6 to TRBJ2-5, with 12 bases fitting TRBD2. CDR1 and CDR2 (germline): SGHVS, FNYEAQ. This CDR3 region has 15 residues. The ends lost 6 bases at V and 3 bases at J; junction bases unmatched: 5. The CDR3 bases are TGTGCCAGCAGAAGGACTAGCGGGAAGAAAGAGACCCAGTACTTC. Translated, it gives CASRRTSGKKETQYF.

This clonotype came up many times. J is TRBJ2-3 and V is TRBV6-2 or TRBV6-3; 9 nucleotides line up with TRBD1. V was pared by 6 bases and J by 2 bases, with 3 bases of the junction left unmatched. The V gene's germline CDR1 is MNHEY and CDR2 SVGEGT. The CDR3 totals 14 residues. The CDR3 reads CASRIQGATDTQYF. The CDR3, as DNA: TGTGCCAGCAGAATACAGGGGGCCACAGATACGCAGTATTTT.

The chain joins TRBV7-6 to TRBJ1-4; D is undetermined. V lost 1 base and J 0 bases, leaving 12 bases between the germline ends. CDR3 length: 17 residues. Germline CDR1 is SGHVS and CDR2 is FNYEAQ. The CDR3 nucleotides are TGTGCCAGCAGCTTAGTCCCCAGGCTCGCAACTAATGAAAAACTGTTTTTT. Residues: CASSLVPRLATNEKLFF.

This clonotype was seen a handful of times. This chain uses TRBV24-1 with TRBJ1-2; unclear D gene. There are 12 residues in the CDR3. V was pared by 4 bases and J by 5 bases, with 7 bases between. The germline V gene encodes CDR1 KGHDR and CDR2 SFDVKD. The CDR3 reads CATSDPHYGYTF. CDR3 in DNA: TGTGCCACCAGTGACCCTCATTATGGCTACACCTTC.

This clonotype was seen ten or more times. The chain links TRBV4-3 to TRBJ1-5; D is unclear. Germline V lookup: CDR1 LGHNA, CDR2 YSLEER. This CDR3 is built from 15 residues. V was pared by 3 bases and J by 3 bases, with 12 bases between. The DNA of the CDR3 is TGCGCCAGCAGCCAGAAGACCGGCCCCAATCAGCCCCAGCATTTT. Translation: CASSQKTGPNQPQHF.

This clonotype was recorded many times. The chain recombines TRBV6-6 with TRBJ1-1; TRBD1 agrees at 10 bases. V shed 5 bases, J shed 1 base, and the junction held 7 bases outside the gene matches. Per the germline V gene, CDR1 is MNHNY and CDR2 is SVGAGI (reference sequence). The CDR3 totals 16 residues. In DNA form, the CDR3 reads TGTGCCAGCAGTAGAAGGACAGGGGGGACGAACACTGAAGCTTTCTTT. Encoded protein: CASSRRTGGTNTEAFF.

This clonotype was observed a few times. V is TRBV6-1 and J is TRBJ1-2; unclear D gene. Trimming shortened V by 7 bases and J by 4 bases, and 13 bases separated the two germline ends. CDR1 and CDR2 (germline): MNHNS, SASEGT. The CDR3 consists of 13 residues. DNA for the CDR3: TGTGCCAGCATCAAGGATAATTTCTATGGCTACACCTTC. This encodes CASIKDNFYGYTF.

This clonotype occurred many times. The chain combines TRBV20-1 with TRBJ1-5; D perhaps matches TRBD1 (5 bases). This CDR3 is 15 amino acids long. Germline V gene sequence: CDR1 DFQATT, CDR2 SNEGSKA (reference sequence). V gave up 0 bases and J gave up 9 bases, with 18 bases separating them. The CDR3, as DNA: TGCAGTGCTAGAGATCAGAGGTGGGACTCCGGGCCCCAGCATTTT. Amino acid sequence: CSARDQRWDSGPQHF.

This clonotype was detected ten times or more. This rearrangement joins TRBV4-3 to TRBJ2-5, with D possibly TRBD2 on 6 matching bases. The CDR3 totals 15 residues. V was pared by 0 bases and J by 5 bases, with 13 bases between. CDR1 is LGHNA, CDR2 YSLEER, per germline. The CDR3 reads CASSQEEGLGETQYF. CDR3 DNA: TGCGCCAGCAGCCAAGAGGAGGGTCTGGGGGAGACCCAGTACTTC.

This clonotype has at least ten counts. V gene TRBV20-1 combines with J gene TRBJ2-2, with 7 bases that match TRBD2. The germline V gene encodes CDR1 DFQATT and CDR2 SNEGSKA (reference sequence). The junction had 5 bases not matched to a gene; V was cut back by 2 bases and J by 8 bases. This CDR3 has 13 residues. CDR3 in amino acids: CSARSLAAGELFF. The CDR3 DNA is TGCAGTGCTAGATCCCTAGCGGCAGGGGAGCTGTTTTTT.

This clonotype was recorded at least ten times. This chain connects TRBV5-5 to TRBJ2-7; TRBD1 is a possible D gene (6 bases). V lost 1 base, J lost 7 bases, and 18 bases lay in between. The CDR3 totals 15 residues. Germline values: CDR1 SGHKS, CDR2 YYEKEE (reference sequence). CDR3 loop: CASSLSSTGIGEQYF. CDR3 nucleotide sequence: TGTGCCAGCAGCTTGTCTTCAACAGGGATAGGGGAGCAGTACTTC.

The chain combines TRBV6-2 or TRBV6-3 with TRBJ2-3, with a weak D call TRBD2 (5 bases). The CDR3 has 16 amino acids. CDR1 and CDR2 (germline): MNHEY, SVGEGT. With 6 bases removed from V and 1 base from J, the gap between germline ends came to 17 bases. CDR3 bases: TGTGCCAGCAGCCACCTCGCCGCGCGGGGCACAGATACGCAGTATTTT. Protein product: CASSHLAARGTDTQYF.

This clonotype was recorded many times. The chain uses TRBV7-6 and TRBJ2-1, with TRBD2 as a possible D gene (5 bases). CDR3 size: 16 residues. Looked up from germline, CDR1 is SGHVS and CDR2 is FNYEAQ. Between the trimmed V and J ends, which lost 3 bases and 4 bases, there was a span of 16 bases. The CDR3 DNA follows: TGTGCCAGCAGCTTTCCACTAGGGTCCCATTACAATGAGCAGTTCTTC. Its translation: CASSFPLGSHYNEQFF.

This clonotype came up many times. In DNA, the CDR3 is TGTGCCAGCAGCCTGGGGACGGCGCTCTATGGCTACACCTTC. It is translated as CASSLGTALYGYTF. This chain connects TRBV28 to TRBJ1-2, with D maybe TRBD1 (5 bases). V gave up 6 bases and J gave up 4 bases, with 15 bases separating them. This CDR3 has 14 residues. Per germline, CDR1 MDHEN and CDR2 SYDVKM.